A single sample is the source of the 19 T cell receptor beta chains below, sequenced in a study of T-cell reconstitution after alpha-beta-depleted transplantation in children. Unique molecular identifiers were incorporated during preparation of the TCRbeta library. Using its own MiXCR run on the PCR reads, TCRdb lists one record per CDR3 protein. The sample lists 530,000 or so distinct CDR3 sequences, over 20% occurring once. This sample comprised PBMCs, obtained before TCRalphabeta/CD19-depleted stem cell transplant. All receptors derive from a boy in the first two years of life with Wiskott-Aldrich syndrome, due to receive a stem cell transplant.

This clonotype has a handful of counts. V and J are TRBV27 and TRBJ2-5; D is perhaps TRBD1 (5 bases). Trimming cost V 3 bases and J 1 base, with 18 bases left between them. CDR3 length: 17 amino acids. Germline loops: CDR1 MNHEY, CDR2 SMNVEV (reference sequence). The CDR3 region has the DNA TGTGCCAGCAGTTTTTTATCCCCTACAGGTAGCCAAGAGACCCAGTACTTC. Translation gives CASSFLSPTGSQETQYF.

This clonotype was seen once. The chain uses TRBV5-1 and TRBJ2-5; D is uncertain. Germline CDR1 and CDR2: SGHRS and YFSETQ. The CDR3 has 13 amino acids. Deletions cut 4 bases from V and 5 bases from J, with 12 bases between. The CDR3 region is CASSLTPWETQYF. The CDR3 coding sequence is TGCGCCAGCAGCCTGACCCCTTGGGAGACCCAGTACTTC.

This clonotype was detected only a few times. J is TRBJ2-2 and V is TRBV10-3; D unclear. Germline CDR1 is ENHRY and CDR2 is SYGVKD. The V end was cut by 4 bases, the J end by 4 bases, with 7 bases between. The CDR3 runs to 13 residues. The CDR3 sequence is CAISVDGTGELFF. The CDR3, as DNA: TGTGCCATCAGTGTAGACGGCACCGGGGAGCTGTTTTTT.

CDR3 sequence reads: CASSLDGLAEYTDTQYF. CDR3 in DNA: TGTGCCAGCAGTTTAGACGGACTAGCGGAATACACAGATACGCAGTATTTT. The chain couples TRBV12-3 or TRBV12-4 to TRBJ2-3, with 10 bases fitting TRBD2. V was pared by 1 base and J by 2 bases, with 6 bases of the junction left unmatched. The CDR3 is made up of 17 amino acids.

The chain has TRBV20-1 and TRBJ2-7; unclear D gene. CDR1 and CDR2 (germline): DFQATT, SNEGSKA (reference sequence). This CDR3 has 11 amino acids. Trimming shortened V by 7 bases and J by 3 bases, and 10 bases separated the two germline ends. DNA of the CDR3: TGCAGTGTCTTAGGTAGCTACGAGCAGTACTTC. It encodes CSVLGSYEQYF.

This clonotype was counted only a few times. The chain uses TRBV20-1 and TRBJ2-7; D gene unclear. Trimming removed 3 bases at V and 3 bases at J, with 21 bases between. The CDR3 covers 16 residues. Per the germline V gene, CDR1 is DFQATT and CDR2 is SNEGSKA (reference sequence). CDR3 nucleotides: TGCAGTGCTAGGGATCTCCTTCCGTCGTGGGACTACGAGCAGTACTTC. This encodes CSARDLLPSWDYEQYF.

This rearrangement joins TRBV29-1 to TRBJ1-1; a weak D match, TRBD1 (5 bases). Germline V CDR1 and CDR2: SQVTM, ANQGSEA. The V end was cut by 4 bases, the J end by 0 bases, with 12 bases between. The CDR3 is 14 amino acids. The CDR3, as DNA: TGCAGCGTTGGAGCGACAGCCATGAACACTGAAGCTTTCTTT. Translated: CSVGATAMNTEAFF.

The rearrangement links TRBV5-1 to TRBJ2-1, with D possibly matching TRBD2 (5 bases). The CDR3 contains 16 residues. From germline, CDR1 is SGHRS and CDR2 YFSETQ. The germline V and J ends were trimmed by 4 bases and 0 bases, with 14 bases remaining between them. The CDR3 here is CASSTRLRLSYNEQFF. CDR3 DNA sequence: TGCGCCAGCAGCACTAGACTGAGACTCTCCTACAATGAGCAGTTCTTC.

The chain has TRBV12-3 or TRBV12-4 and TRBJ2-5, with D possibly matching TRBD2 (6 bases). There are 14 residues in the CDR3. The V end was cut by 0 bases, the J end by 4 bases, with 9 bases between. This chain's CDR3 is CASSLAGGLETQYF. The CDR3 nucleotides read TGTGCCAGCAGTTTAGCGGGAGGATTAGAGACCCAGTACTTC.

The chain employs TRBV10-3 and TRBJ2-5, with a tentative D call TRBD2 (5 bases). V was cut by 4 bases and J by 3 bases, with 15 bases left in between. The V gene's germline CDR1 is ENHRY and CDR2 SYGVKD. The CDR3 covers 15 residues. This CDR3 reads CAISGRGRAEETQYF. DNA of the CDR3: TGTGCCATCAGTGGCCGAGGGCGGGCCGAAGAGACCCAGTACTTC.

In this sample, this clonotype turned up a few times. The chain uses TRBV29-1 and TRBJ2-7; 7 bases agree with TRBD1. The junction had 8 bases not matched to a gene; V was cut back by 7 bases and J by 5 bases. CDR1 is SQVTM, CDR2 ANQGSEA, per germline. The CDR3 is 12 amino acids. CDR3 sequence (DNA): TGCAGCGCCTTAGGGGGCCTGAACGAGCAGTACTTC. Protein: CSALGGLNEQYF.

The chain couples TRBV6-2 or TRBV6-3 to TRBJ2-2; D could derive from TRBD1 or TRBD2 (5 bases each). The V and J ends lost 7 bases and 2 bases respectively, with 14 bases between them. The CDR3 sequence is 15 residues long. CDR1 is MNHEY and CDR2 is SVGEGT in the germline V gene. CDR3 sequence: CASTVGRRNTGELFF. In DNA form, the CDR3 reads TGTGCCAGCACCGTGGGACGTCGAAACACCGGGGAGCTGTTTTTT.

In this sample, this clonotype turned up a few times. This sequence joins TRBV27 and TRBJ2-1, with unresolved D. Looked up from germline, CDR1 is MNHEY and CDR2 is SMNVEV (reference sequence). The ends were cut back, 4 bases at V and 8 bases at J, with 24 bases in the middle. This CDR3 spans 17 amino acids. CDR3 protein: CASSSPGSATRRHEQFF. The CDR3 coding sequence is TGTGCCAGCAGTTCCCCTGGCTCAGCTACAAGACGTCATGAGCAGTTCTTC.

The genes are TRBV7-3 and TRBJ2-1; 8 bases map to TRBD2. After removal of 0 bases from V and 4 bases from J, the junction contained 11 bases not matched to a gene. The CDR3 is 18 residues long. Looked up from germline, CDR1 is SGHTA and CDR2 is FQGTGA. The CDR3 sequence: CASSLTVAGRSPYNEQFF. The CDR3 DNA sequence: TGTGCCAGCAGCTTAACAGTAGCGGGGAGGTCCCCTTACAATGAGCAGTTCTTC.

This clonotype was observed a handful of times. The chain uses TRBV27 and TRBJ2-4, with D possibly TRBD1 on 6 matching bases. CDR3 length: 17 residues. The V gene's germline CDR1 is MNHEY and CDR2 SMNVEV (reference sequence). Trimming left V 0 bases short and J 4 bases short, with 16 bases between. The CDR3 DNA follows: TGTGCCAGCAGTTTATCCCCACCAGGGGTGACAAAAAACATTCAGTACTTC. Protein product: CASSLSPPGVTKNIQYF.

The J gene is TRBJ2-5, the V gene TRBV5-1; 9 nucleotides match TRBD2. The CDR3 covers 18 residues. Trimming at V came to 4 bases and at J to 0 bases, leaving 13 bases not matched to a gene. Germline V gene data show CDR1 as SGHRS and CDR2 as YFSETQ. In DNA, the CDR3 is TGCGCCAGCAGCAGGGGGGAGAGAGCGGGAGGATACCAAGAGACCCAGTACTTC. It translates to CASSRGERAGGYQETQYF.

The chain uses TRBV30 and TRBJ1-2; 7 bases fit TRBD1. Germline values: CDR1 GTSNPN, CDR2 SVGIG (reference sequence). V shed 8 bases and J 2 bases; nucleotides not matched to a gene: 8. This CDR3 spans 13 amino acids. CDR3 region: CASSDRTNYGYTF. Here the CDR3 DNA reads TGTGCCAGCTCGGACAGGACCAACTATGGCTACACCTTC.

The DNA for the CDR3 is TGCAGTGCTAGAGATCCCCGATCAGCGGGAGTTTCGGAGACCCAGTACTTC. Translating gives CSARDPRSAGVSETQYF. The chain has TRBV20-1 and TRBJ2-5; TRBD2 aligns across 8 bases. The CDR3 consists of 17 residues. The junction had 14 bases not matched to a gene; V was cut back by 0 bases and J by 5 bases. The germline CDR1 and CDR2 sequences are DFQATT and SNEGSKA (reference sequence).

This clonotype was seen at least ten times. Written as DNA, the CDR3 is TGCGCCAGCAGCTCGACTAGCGGGAGGGCGACCGGGGAGCTGTTTTTT. Encoded protein: CASSSTSGRATGELFF. The gene calls are TRBV5-1 and TRBJ2-2; 14 nucleotides agree with TRBD2. Germline V gives CDR1 SGHRS, CDR2 YFSETQ. The trim removed 3 bases at V and 5 bases at J, leaving 3 bases unmatched. CDR3 length equals 16 residues.